The 6 T cell receptor beta chains reported below all come from one sample, sequenced in a study of T cell responses to AZD1222 COVID-19 vaccine. TCRdb's copy holds only in-frame clones and misses some; the assay was immunoSEQ multiplex PCR. Here the sample spans 140,000 to 150,000 clones, about nine tenths being singletons. Material: peripheral blood, obtained 28 days after the second AZD1222 dose. The receptors shown here come from an adult who received the AZD1222 COVID-19 vaccine.

This clone was found a few times. The gene calls are TRBV2 and TRBJ1-2; D call uncertain. There are 12 residues in the CDR3. CDR1 SNHLY and CDR2 FYNNEI come from the germline V gene. Trimming cost V 2 bases and J 6 bases, with 7 bases left between them. The CDR3 reads CASSEWVNGYTF. The CDR3 coding sequence is TGTGCCAGCAGTGAATGGGTGAATGGCTACACCTTC.

The gene calls are TRBV7-2 and TRBJ1-1; TRBD1 might be the D (6 bases). The germline V gene has CDR1 SGHTA and CDR2 FQGNSA. Trimming stripped 5 bases from V and 1 base from J, with 11 bases between. The CDR3 has 14 amino acids. Here the CDR3 reads CASSPGHQNTEAFF. The CDR3 DNA is TGTGCCAGCAGCCCGGGACACCAGAACACTGAAGCTTTCTTT.

The rearrangement uses TRBV6-5 and TRBJ2-7, with 7 bases matching TRBD1. Germline values: CDR1 MNHEY, CDR2 SVGAGI. V lost 4 bases, J lost 3 bases, and 9 bases stayed unmatched. CDR3 size: 15 residues. The CDR3 protein is CASSSSWDSNYEQYF. The CDR3 DNA follows: TGTGCCAGCAGTTCGTCCTGGGACAGCAACTACGAGCAGTACTTC.

This chain connects TRBV3-1 (or the pseudogene TRBV3-2) to TRBJ1-1, with D unresolved. V shed 1 base and J shed 3 bases, with 15 bases lying between them. Germline-derived CDR1 and CDR2 are LGHDT and YNNKEL (reference sequence). The CDR3 loop spans 16 amino acids. CDR3 nucleotide sequence: TGTGCCAGCAGCCAAGCGGGCTGGGATTCGGACACTGAAGCTTTCTTT. Encoded protein: CASSQAGWDSDTEAFF.

This CDR3 reads CASSWDVSSYNEQFF. In DNA, the CDR3 is TGTGCCAGCAGCTGGGACGTAAGCTCCTACAATGAGCAGTTCTTC. The chain carries TRBV5-6 and TRBJ2-1; D tentatively fits TRBD1 or TRBD2 (5 bases each). Germline V gene data show CDR1 as SGHDT and CDR2 as YYEEEE. The CDR3 is 15 residues long. The V gene lost 3 bases and the J gene lost 0 bases, with 10 bases spanning the gap.

The V gene is TRBV11-2, the J gene TRBJ2-2; 8 bases agree with TRBD1. J was trimmed by 0 bases and V by 3 bases; bases with no gene match: 12. Germline-derived CDR1 and CDR2 are SGHAT and FQNNGV. CDR3 size: 19 residues. CDR3 DNA: TGTGCCAGCAGCTTCGGCTCATGGGGACAGGCTGCGAACACCGGGGAGCTGTTTTTT. The encoded protein is CASSFGSWGQAANTGELFF.